This passage covers 16 T cell receptor beta chains from one sample sequenced in a study of OX40 agonist ivuxolimab in advanced cancers. Assay used: immunoSEQ multiplex PCR; TCRdb lists only in-frame clones, some missing. The repertoire holds some 85,000 clones, with more than 70% as singletons. Sequenced here: CD4+ or CD8+ T cells sorted from blood, sampled in a trial of the OX40 agonist ivuxolimab. Receptors originate from an adult with an advanced solid tumor such as melanoma, head and neck, liver or kidney cancer.

The chain joins TRBV5-5 to TRBJ2-5; D is undetermined. The CDR3 runs 14 residues. CDR1 and CDR2 from the germline V gene are SGHKS and YYEKEE (reference sequence). The ends were cut back, 1 base at V and 1 base at J, with 8 bases in the middle. CDR3 protein: CASSLYRPQETQYF. The CDR3 DNA sequence: TGTGCCAGCAGCTTGTATCGGCCCCAAGAGACCCAGTACTTC.

This chain links TRBV30 with TRBJ1-2; 10 bases are a match to TRBD1. Germline loops: CDR1 GTSNPN, CDR2 SVGIG (reference sequence). V was clipped by 2 bases and J by 2 bases; unmatched bases: 11. The CDR3 has 17 residues. The CDR3 DNA reads as TGTGCCTGGAGTAGTAAGGGACAGGGGCAGAGGAACTATGGCTACACCTTC. Its protein is CAWSSKGQGQRNYGYTF.

V usage is TRBV7-6 and J usage is TRBJ2-5; D unclear. The CDR3 runs to 16 residues. The V gene's germline CDR1 is SGHVS and CDR2 FNYEAQ. Between the trimmed V and J ends, which lost 0 bases and 0 bases, there was a span of 11 bases. In DNA form, the CDR3 reads TGTGCCAGCAGCTTAGCTAAGTCCGAGCACCAAGAGACCCAGTACTTC. It is translated as CASSLAKSEHQETQYF. Full variable domain (missing parts from reference TRBV7-6 and TRBJ2-5): GAGVSQSPRYKVTKRGQDVALRCDPISGHVSLYWYRQALGQGPEFLTYFNYEAQQDKSGLPNDRFSAERPEGSISTLTIQRTEQRDSAMYRCASSLAKSEHQETQYFGPGTRLLVL.

The rearrangement links TRBV7-2 to TRBJ2-3; TRBD2 matches at 9 bases. CDR1 and CDR2 from the germline V gene are SGHTA and FQGNSA. Unmatched junction bases numbered 13, after V lost 4 bases and J lost 2 bases. This CDR3 comprises 18 residues. The CDR3 protein is CASSSFLLRGGTTDTQYF. DNA of the CDR3: TGTGCCAGCAGCTCCTTCCTTTTGCGGGGGGGCACCACAGATACGCAGTATTTT. The whole variable domain, filled in from reference TRBV7-2 and TRBJ2-3, reads GAGVSQSPSNKVTEKGKDVELRCDPISGHTALYWYRQSLGQGLEFLIYFQGNSAPDKSGLPSDRFSAERTGGSVSTLTIQRTQQEDSAVYLCASSSFLLRGGTTDTQYFGPGTRLTVL.

The chain joins TRBV7-9 to TRBJ2-7, with 7 bases lining up with TRBD2. V was pared by 6 bases and J by 4 bases, with 6 bases of the junction left unmatched. This CDR3 has 13 residues. Germline V lookup: CDR1 SEHNR, CDR2 FQNEAQ (reference sequence). In DNA, the CDR3 is TGTGCCAGCAGGGGCCTAGCGGCTTACGAGCAGTACTTC. Encoded protein: CASRGLAAYEQYF.

J is TRBJ1-2 and V is TRBV5-4, with D tentatively TRBD1 (6 bases). The length of the CDR3 is 17 residues. Looked up from germline, CDR1 is SGHNT and CDR2 is YYREEE (reference sequence). V lost 0 bases and J 0 bases, leaving 15 bases between the germline ends. This CDR3 is CASSLGVRDTTNYGYTF. The CDR3 DNA is TGTGCCAGCAGCTTGGGGGTCCGGGACACAACTAACTATGGCTACACCTTC.

The chain is built from TRBV7-6 and TRBJ1-6; no reliable D call. Germline loops: CDR1 SGHVS, CDR2 FNYEAQ. The V and J ends lost 0 bases and 7 bases respectively, with 10 bases between them. The CDR3 is 15 amino acids. For the CDR3, the DNA is TGTGCCAGCAGCTTAGCGGTCGAAGGAAATTCACCCCTCCACTTT. Translating gives CASSLAVEGNSPLHF. The variable domain in full, completed from reference TRBV7-6 and TRBJ1-6, reads GAGVSQSPRYKVTKRGQDVALRCDPISGHVSLYWYRQALGQGPEFLTYFNYEAQQDKSGLPNDRFSAERPEGSISTLTIQRTEQRDSAMYRCASSLAVEGNSPLHFGNGTRLTVT.

The chain carries TRBV23-1 and TRBJ1-4; no clear D gene. TRBV23-1 is noted as an ORF with a role that remains uncertain. The CDR3 is made up of 18 amino acids. V lost 3 bases to trimming and J lost 8 bases, with 25 bases between them. CDR3: CASSHKRRPNHIGEKLFF. The CDR3 DNA reads as TGCGCCAGCAGTCATAAGCGCCGCCCGAATCACATTGGGGAAAAACTGTTTTTT.

This chain links TRBV30 with TRBJ1-5, with D possibly matching TRBD1 (6 bases). V was pared by 0 bases and J by 2 bases, with 11 bases between. CDR3 length: 15 residues. From germline, CDR1 is GTSNPN and CDR2 SVGIG (reference sequence). The CDR3 DNA is TGTGCCTGGAGTGTCCCACAGGGTCGCAATCAGCCCCAGCATTTT. As protein: CAWSVPQGRNQPQHF.

V usage is TRBV18 and J usage is TRBJ1-3; 9 bases fit TRBD1. Trimming took 6 bases from V and 4 from J; bases not matched to a gene: 7. In germline, CDR1 is KGHSH, CDR2 LQKENI. There are 15 residues in the CDR3. CDR3 DNA: TGTGCCAGCTCTGGGGACAGGGCGCAAGGAAACACCATATATTTT. It translates to CASSGDRAQGNTIYF. Based on the CDR3 plus reference TRBV18 and TRBJ1-3, the full variable domain is NAGVMQNPRHLVRRRGQEARLRCSPMKGHSHVYWYRQLPEEGLKFMVYLQKENIIDESGMPKERFSAEFPKEGPSILRIQQVVRGDSAAYFCASSGDRAQGNTIYFGEGSWLTVV.

This chain's CDR3 is CASHDTRSSGANVLTF. The CDR3 DNA sequence: TGTGCCAGCCACGACACCAGGTCCTCTGGGGCCAACGTCCTGACTTTC. The chain couples TRBV28 to TRBJ2-6; unclear D gene. V lost 8 bases and J lost 0, with 14 bases in between. The CDR3 length is 16 residues. Germline V gives CDR1 MDHEN, CDR2 SYDVKM. The entire variable domain, with the rest obtained from reference TRBV28 and TRBJ2-6, is as follows: DVKVTQSSRYLVKRTGEKVFLECVQDMDHENMFWYRQDPGLGLRLIYFSYDVKMKEKGDIPEGYSVSREKKERFSLILESASTNQTSMYLCASHDTRSSGANVLTFGAGSRLTVL.

The rearrangement links TRBV30 to TRBJ2-7; D ambiguous. CDR1 is GTSNPN and CDR2 is SVGIG in the germline V gene (reference sequence). The CDR3 spans 11 residues. V lost 2 bases and J 6 bases, leaving 8 bases between the germline ends. The CDR3 is CAWSPQAEQYF. Here the CDR3 DNA reads TGTGCCTGGAGTCCGCAGGCCGAGCAGTACTTC.

The chain carries TRBV6-4 and TRBJ2-1; the match to TRBD2 covers 11 bases. This CDR3 comprises 16 residues. V lost 2 bases and J lost 9; bases outside the gene matches: 9. Germline lookup yields CDR1 MRHNA and CDR2 SNTAGT. Written as DNA, the CDR3 is TGTGCCAGCAGTGACGGGACTAGCGGTCCCCGCGGTGAGCAGTTCTTC. Its translation: CASSDGTSGPRGEQFF.

This clone has only a few counts. The V gene is TRBV7-9, the J gene TRBJ2-7; possible D gene TRBD1, 6 bases. Germline values: CDR1 SEHNR, CDR2 FQNEAQ (reference sequence). The CDR3 runs to 13 residues. Between the trimmed V and J ends, which lost 5 bases and 2 bases, there was a span of 10 bases. The CDR3 here is CASSAQGTYEQYF. CDR3 DNA: TGTGCCAGCAGCGCACAGGGAACCTACGAGCAGTACTTC.

The gene calls are TRBV29-1 and TRBJ1-2; D gene uncertain. This CDR3 comprises 9 residues. V lost 4 bases, J lost 8 bases, and 5 bases lay in between. Germline CDR1 SQVTM, CDR2 ANQGSEA. CDR3 sequence: CSVVSGYTF. The CDR3, as DNA: TGCAGCGTTGTTTCCGGCTACACCTTC.

The chain has TRBV6-4 and TRBJ1-2; D perhaps matches TRBD1 (6 bases). Per germline, CDR1 MRHNA and CDR2 SNTAGT. CDR3 length: 15 amino acids. Trimming pared 6 bases from V and 0 bases from J, leaving 14 bases between. For the CDR3, the DNA is TGTGCCAGCAGCGCCCAAGGGGGGGCTAACTATGGCTACACCTTC. Protein: CASSAQGGANYGYTF.